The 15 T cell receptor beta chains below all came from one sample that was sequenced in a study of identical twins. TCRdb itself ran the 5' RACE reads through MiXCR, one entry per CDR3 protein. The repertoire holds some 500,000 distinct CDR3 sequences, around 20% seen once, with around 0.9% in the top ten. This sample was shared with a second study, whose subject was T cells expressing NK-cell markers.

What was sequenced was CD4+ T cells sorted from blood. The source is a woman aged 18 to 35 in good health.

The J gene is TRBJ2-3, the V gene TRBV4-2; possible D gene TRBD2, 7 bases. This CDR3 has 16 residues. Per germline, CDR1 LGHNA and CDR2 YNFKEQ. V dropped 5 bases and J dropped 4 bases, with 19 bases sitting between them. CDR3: CASSGGLAGAADTQYF. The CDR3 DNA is TGTGCCAGCAGCGGGGGGCTGGCGGGAGCGGCAGATACGCAGTATTTT.

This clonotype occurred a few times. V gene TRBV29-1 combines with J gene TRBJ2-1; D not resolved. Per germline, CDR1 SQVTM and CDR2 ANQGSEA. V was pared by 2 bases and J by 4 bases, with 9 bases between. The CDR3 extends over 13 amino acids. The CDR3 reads CSVERLSYNEQFF. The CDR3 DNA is TGCAGCGTTGAAAGGCTCTCTTACAATGAGCAGTTCTTC.

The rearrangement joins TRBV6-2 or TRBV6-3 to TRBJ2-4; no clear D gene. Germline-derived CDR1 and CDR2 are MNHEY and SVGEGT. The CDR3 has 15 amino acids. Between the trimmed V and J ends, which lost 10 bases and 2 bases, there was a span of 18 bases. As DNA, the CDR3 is TGTGCCACCTACCGAGACCGCATGACCAAAAACATTCAGTACTTC. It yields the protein CATYRDRMTKNIQYF.

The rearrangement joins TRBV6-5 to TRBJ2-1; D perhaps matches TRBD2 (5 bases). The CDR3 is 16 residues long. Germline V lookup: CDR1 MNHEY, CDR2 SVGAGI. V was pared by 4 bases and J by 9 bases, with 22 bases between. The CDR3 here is CASSSPGRAGVGEQFF. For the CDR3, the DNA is TGTGCCAGCAGTTCCCCCGGACGGGCCGGGGTAGGTGAGCAGTTCTTC.

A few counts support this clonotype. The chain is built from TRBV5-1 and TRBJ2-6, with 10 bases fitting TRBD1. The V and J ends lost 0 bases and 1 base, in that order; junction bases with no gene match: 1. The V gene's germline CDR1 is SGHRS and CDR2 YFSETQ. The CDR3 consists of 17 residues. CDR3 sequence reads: CASSLGTGGSGANVLTF. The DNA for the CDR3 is TGCGCCAGCAGCTTGGGGACAGGGGGGTCTGGGGCCAACGTCCTGACTTTC.

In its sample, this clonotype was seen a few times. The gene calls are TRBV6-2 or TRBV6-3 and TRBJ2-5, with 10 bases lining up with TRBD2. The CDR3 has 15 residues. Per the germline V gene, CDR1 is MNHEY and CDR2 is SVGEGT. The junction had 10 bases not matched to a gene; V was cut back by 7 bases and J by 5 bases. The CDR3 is CASTPLAGDRETQYF. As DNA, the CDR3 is TGTGCCAGCACCCCTCTAGCGGGAGATCGGGAGACCCAGTACTTC.

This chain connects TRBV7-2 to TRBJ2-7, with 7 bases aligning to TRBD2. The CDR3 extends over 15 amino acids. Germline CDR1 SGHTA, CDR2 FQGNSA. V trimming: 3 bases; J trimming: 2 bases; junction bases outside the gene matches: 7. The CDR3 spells CASSFTSVKTYEQYF. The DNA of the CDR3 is TGTGCCAGCAGCTTTACTAGCGTTAAAACCTACGAGCAGTACTTC.

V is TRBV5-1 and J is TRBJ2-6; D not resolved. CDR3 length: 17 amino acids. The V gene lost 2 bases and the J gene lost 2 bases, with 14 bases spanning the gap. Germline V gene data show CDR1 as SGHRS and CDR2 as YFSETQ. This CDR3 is CASSLRNIKPGANVLTF. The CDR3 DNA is TGCGCCAGCAGCTTACGAAACATAAAACCTGGGGCCAACGTCCTGACTTTC.

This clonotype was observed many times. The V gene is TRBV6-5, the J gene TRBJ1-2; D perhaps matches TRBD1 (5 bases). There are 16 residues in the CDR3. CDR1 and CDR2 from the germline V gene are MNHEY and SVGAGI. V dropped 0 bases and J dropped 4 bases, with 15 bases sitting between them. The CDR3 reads CASSYSRGWFSYGYTF. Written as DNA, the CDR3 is TGTGCCAGCAGTTACTCTCGGGGGTGGTTTAGCTATGGCTACACCTTC.

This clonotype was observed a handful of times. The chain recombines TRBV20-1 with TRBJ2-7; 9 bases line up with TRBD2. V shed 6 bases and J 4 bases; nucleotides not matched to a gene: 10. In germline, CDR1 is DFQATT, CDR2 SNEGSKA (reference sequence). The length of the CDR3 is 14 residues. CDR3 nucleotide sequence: TGCAGTGCACTCAGCGGGAGGTCGACGTACGAGCAGTACTTC. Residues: CSALSGRSTYEQYF.

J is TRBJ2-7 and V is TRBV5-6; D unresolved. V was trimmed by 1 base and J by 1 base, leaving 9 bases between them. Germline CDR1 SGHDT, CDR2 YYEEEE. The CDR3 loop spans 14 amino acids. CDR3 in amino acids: CASSLSGESYEQYF. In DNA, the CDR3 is TGTGCCAGCAGCTTGTCGGGCGAATCCTACGAGCAGTACTTC. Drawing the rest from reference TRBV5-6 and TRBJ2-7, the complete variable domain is DAGVTQSPTHLIKTRGQQVTLRCSPKSGHDTVSWYQQALGQGPQFIFQYYEEEERQRGNFPDRFSGHQFPNYSSELNVNALLLGDSALYLCASSLSGESYEQYFGPGTRLTVT.

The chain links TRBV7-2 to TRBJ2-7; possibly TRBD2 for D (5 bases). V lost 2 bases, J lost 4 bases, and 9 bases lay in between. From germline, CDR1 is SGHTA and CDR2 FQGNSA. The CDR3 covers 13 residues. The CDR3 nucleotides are TGTGCCAGCAGCTTACGTATAGCGTACGAGCAGTACTTC. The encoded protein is CASSLRIAYEQYF.

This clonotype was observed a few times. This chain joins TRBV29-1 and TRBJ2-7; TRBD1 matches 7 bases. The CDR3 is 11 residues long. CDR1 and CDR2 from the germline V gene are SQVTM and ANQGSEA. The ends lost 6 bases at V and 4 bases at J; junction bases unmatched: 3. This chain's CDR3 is CSVSTGYEQYF. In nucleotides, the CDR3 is TGCAGCGTCTCGACAGGGTACGAGCAGTACTTC.

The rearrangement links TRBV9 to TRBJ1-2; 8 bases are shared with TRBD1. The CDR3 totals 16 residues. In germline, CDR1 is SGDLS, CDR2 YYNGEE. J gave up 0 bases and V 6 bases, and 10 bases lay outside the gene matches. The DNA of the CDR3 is TGTGCCAGCACCCTTCTCTCGACAGGGGCTAACTATGGCTACACCTTC. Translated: CASTLLSTGANYGYTF.

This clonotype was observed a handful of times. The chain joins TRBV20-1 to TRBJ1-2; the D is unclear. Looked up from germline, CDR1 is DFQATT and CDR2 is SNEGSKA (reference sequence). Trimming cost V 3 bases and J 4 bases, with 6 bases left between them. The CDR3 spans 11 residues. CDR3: CSASPTYGYTF. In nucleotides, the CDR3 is TGCAGTGCTAGTCCGACCTATGGCTACACCTTC.